The subject of this entry is one T cell receptor (beta chain). TCRdb re-called the 5' RACE reads through MiXCR, storing one row per CDR3 protein. This table holds nearly 550,000 distinct CDR3 sequences, around 21% found once. The sample originates from a study of T cells after yellow fever vaccination. CDR1 and CDR2 (germline): MNHEY, SVGAGI. The CDR3 consists of 17 residues. V lost 0 bases, J lost 3 bases, and 9 bases stayed unmatched. The clonotype was recovered from a man between 25 and 39 years old who received the YFV17D yellow fever vaccine. The chain employs TRBV6-5 and TRBJ2-3, with 7 bases identical to TRBD2. The starting material was PBMCs, obtained 15 days after the yellow fever booster vaccination. The CDR3 here is CASSYSTAGVGTDTQYF. For the CDR3, the DNA is TGTGCCAGCAGTTACTCGACGGCGGGAGTAGGAACAGATACGCAGTATTTT.